The next 7 T cell receptor beta chains were all read from a single sample in a study of blood T cell repertoires in COVID-19. Assay used: immunoSEQ multiplex PCR; TCRdb lists only in-frame clones, some missing. The sample lists roughly 190,000 clones, about 86% occurring once. Sample: peripheral blood. These receptors all come from an older woman with COVID-19, enrolled during active disease.

The J gene is TRBJ2-5, the V gene TRBV12-2; TRBD2 is the table's D call, not checked against the DNA. TRBV12-2 is shown as a pseudogene. CDR3 length: 14 residues. CDR3 sequence reads: CASRPGGSIETQYF. The CDR3 region has the DNA TGTGCAAGTCGCCCGGGAGGTAGCATCGAGACCCAGTACTTC.

This clone has just a few counts. The chain has TRBV30 and TRBJ2-3, with 7 nucleotides matching TRBD1. The CDR3 runs 15 residues. Germline loops: CDR1 GTSNPN, CDR2 SVGIG (reference sequence). Trimming at V came to 0 bases and at J to 3 bases, leaving 6 bases not matched to a gene. CDR3 nucleotide sequence: TGTGCCTGGAGTGTACAAACAGGGGTTACAGATACGCAGTATTTT. It translates to CAWSVQTGVTDTQYF. The entire variable domain, with the rest obtained from reference TRBV30 and TRBJ2-3, is as follows: SQTIHQWPATLVQPVGSPLSLECTVEGTSNPNLYWYRQAAGRGLQLLFYSVGIGQISSEVPQNLSASRPQDRQFILSSKKLLLSDSGFYLCAWSVQTGVTDTQYFGPGTRLTVL.

V gene TRBV11-2 combines with J gene TRBJ1-2; D is uncertain. Germline V gene sequence: CDR1 SGHAT, CDR2 FQNNGV. There are 14 residues in the CDR3. The ends were cut back, 1 base at V and 4 bases at J, with 10 bases in the middle. CDR3 residues: CASSLGEVAYGYTF. In DNA, the CDR3 is TGTGCCAGCAGCTTAGGGGAGGTGGCCTATGGCTACACCTTC.

The chain joins TRBV4-3 to TRBJ2-3; perhaps TRBD2 as D (5 bases). The CDR3 is 16 amino acids. Germline-derived CDR1 and CDR2 are LGHNA and YSLEER. Trimming stripped 0 bases from V and 0 bases from J, with 10 bases between. The CDR3 DNA reads as TGCGCCAGCAGCCAAGAGGAGCGGCCTAGCACAGATACGCAGTATTTT. Translation: CASSQEERPSTDTQYF.

The rearrangement links TRBV30 to TRBJ1-2, with 7 bases that match TRBD1. The V and J ends lost 5 bases and 2 bases, in that order; junction bases with no gene match: 5. There are 13 residues in the CDR3. Germline V gene lookup returns CDR1 GTSNPN and CDR2 SVGIG (reference sequence). The CDR3: CAWARGQNYGYTF. The CDR3 DNA reads TGTGCCTGGGCCAGGGGACAGAACTATGGCTACACCTTC. Based on the CDR3 plus reference TRBV30 and TRBJ1-2, the full variable domain is SQTIHQWPATLVQPVGSPLSLECTVEGTSNPNLYWYRQAAGRGLQLLFYSVGIGQISSEVPQNLSASRPQDRQFILSSKKLLLSDSGFYLCAWARGQNYGYTFGSGTRLTVV.

The count of this clone is one. V is TRBV6-6 and J is TRBJ2-7; 12 nucleotides match TRBD1. This CDR3 is built from 15 residues. Germline CDR1 and CDR2: MNHNY and SVGAGI (reference sequence). Trimming cost V 5 bases and J 4 bases; bases outside gene matches: 6. CDR3 coding DNA: TGTGCCAGCAGTACTACGGGACAGGGGGCATACGAGCAGTACTTC. It translates to CASSTTGQGAYEQYF.

The rearrangement joins TRBV5-1 to TRBJ1-1, with TRBD1 matching 9 bases. Germline V gene data show CDR1 as SGHRS and CDR2 as YFSETQ. V shed 4 bases and J 0 bases; nucleotides not matched to a gene: 4. CDR3 length: 15 amino acids. The CDR3 nucleotides read TGCGCCAGCAGCATAACAGGGGGCCTGAACACTGAAGCTTTCTTT. Amino acid sequence: CASSITGGLNTEAFF. Full variable domain (missing parts from reference TRBV5-1 and TRBJ1-1): KAGVTQTPRYLIKTRGQQVTLSCSPISGHRSVSWYQQTPGQGLQFLFEYFSETQRNKGNFPGRFSGRQFSNSRSEMNVSTLELGDSALYLCASSITGGLNTEAFFGQGTRLTVV.